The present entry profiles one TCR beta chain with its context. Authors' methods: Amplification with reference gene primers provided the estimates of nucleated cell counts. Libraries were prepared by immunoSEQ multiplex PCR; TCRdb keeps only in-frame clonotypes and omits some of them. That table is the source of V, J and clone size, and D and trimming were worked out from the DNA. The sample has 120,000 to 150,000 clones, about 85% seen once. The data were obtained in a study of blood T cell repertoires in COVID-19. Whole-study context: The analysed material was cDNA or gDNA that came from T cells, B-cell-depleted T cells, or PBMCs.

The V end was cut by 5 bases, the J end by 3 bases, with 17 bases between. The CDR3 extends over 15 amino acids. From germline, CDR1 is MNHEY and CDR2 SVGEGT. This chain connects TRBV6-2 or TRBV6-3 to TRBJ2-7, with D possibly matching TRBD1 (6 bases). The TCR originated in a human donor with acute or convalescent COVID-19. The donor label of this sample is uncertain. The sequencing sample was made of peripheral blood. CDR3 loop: CASSRGWAGDYEQYV. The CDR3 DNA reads TGTGCCAGCAGTCGAGGGTGGGCAGGGGACTACGAGCAGTACGTC.